The 7 T cell receptor beta chains reported below all come from one sample, sequenced in a study of T cell repertoires in cytomegalovirus infection. No antigen is known for these receptors. Using its own MiXCR run on the reads, TCRdb lists one record per CDR3 protein. The data show some 500,000 distinct CDR3 sequences, under 45% seen once. The sample was cultured PBMCs, taken from culture after CMV antigen stimulation. Every receptor here comes from a human donor in good health (CMV status not recorded). Some clones in this sample may be carry-over from other donors' samples.

The chain links TRBV12-3 or TRBV12-4 to TRBJ1-1, with D tentatively TRBD1 (5 bases). There are 13 residues in the CDR3. The V gene lost 5 bases and the J gene lost 7 bases, with 14 bases spanning the gap. DNA of the CDR3: TGTGCCAGCAGTCCCCCGGGACGGGGTGAAGCTTTCTTT. This translates into CASSPPGRGEAFF.

This sequence joins TRBV28 and TRBJ2-5; possible D gene TRBD2, 5 bases. CDR3 size: 12 residues. Trimming stripped 9 bases from V and 2 bases from J, with 10 bases between. Per the germline V gene, CDR1 is MDHEN and CDR2 is SYDVKM. CDR3 sequence (DNA): TGTGCCAGTGGGAGTCGACAAGAGACCCAGTACTTC. This translates into CASGSRQETQYF.

This clonotype came up a few times. This sequence joins TRBV7-2 and TRBJ2-5; perhaps TRBD2 as D (6 bases). Germline lookup yields CDR1 SGHTA and CDR2 FQGNSA. CDR3 size: 13 residues. The V end lost 1 base, the J end lost 7 bases, and 10 bases lay between the germline ends. CDR3 loop: CASSLGLVGTQYF. The CDR3 DNA follows: TGTGCCAGCAGCTTAGGACTAGTTGGGACCCAGTACTTC.

The gene calls are TRBV27 and TRBJ2-7; 12 nucleotides match TRBD2. Germline-derived CDR1 and CDR2 are MNHEY and SMNVEV (reference sequence). The V gene end was trimmed by 6 bases and the J gene end by 2 bases; junction bases not matched to a gene: 5. This CDR3 has 15 residues. CDR3 in DNA: TGTGCCAGCAGGGCGACTAGCGGGGGAACCTACGAGCAGTACTTC. This codes for CASRATSGGTYEQYF.

The CDR3 region has the DNA TGTGCCAGCAGTGAACCCGGGATACTAAACTATGGCTACACCTTC. Its translation is CASSEPGILNYGYTF. The rearrangement links TRBV25-1 to TRBJ1-2, with D uncertain. V shed 2 bases and J shed 2 bases, with 12 bases lying between them. Germline CDR1 reads MGHDK; CDR2 reads SYGVNS. This CDR3 has 15 residues.

This clonotype showed up just a few times. V usage is TRBV7-9 and J usage is TRBJ1-1, with D uncertain. The CDR3 length is 13 residues. The V end was cut by 6 bases, the J end by 1 base, with 9 bases between. Germline V gene data show CDR1 as SEHNR and CDR2 as FQNEAQ (reference sequence). CDR3 nucleotides: TGTGCCAGCAGGCCTACGACGAACACTGAAGCTTTCTTT. This encodes CASRPTTNTEAFF. The complete variable domain, with remaining parts taken from reference TRBV7-9 and TRBJ1-1, reads DTGVSQNPRHKITKRGQNVTFRCDPISEHNRLYWYRQTLGQGPEFLTYFQNEAQLEKSRLLSDRFSAERPKGSFSTLEIQRTEQGDSAMYLCASRPTTNTEAFFGQGTRLTVV.

This clonotype was observed a few times. The genes are TRBV7-2 and TRBJ2-7; TRBD2 matches 13 bases. The ends lost 8 bases at V and 3 bases at J; junction bases unmatched: 1. Germline V gene lookup returns CDR1 SGHTA and CDR2 FQGNSA. The length of the CDR3 is 13 residues. CDR3 loop: CASGTSGNYEQYF. The CDR3 nucleotides read TGTGCCAGCGGGACTAGCGGGAACTACGAGCAGTACTTC. Full variable domain (rest looked up from reference TRBV7-2 and TRBJ2-7): GAGVSQSPSNKVTEKGKDVELRCDPISGHTALYWYRQSLGQGLEFLIYFQGNSAPDKSGLPSDRFSAERTGGSVSTLTIQRTQQEDSAVYLCASGTSGNYEQYFGPGTRLTVT.